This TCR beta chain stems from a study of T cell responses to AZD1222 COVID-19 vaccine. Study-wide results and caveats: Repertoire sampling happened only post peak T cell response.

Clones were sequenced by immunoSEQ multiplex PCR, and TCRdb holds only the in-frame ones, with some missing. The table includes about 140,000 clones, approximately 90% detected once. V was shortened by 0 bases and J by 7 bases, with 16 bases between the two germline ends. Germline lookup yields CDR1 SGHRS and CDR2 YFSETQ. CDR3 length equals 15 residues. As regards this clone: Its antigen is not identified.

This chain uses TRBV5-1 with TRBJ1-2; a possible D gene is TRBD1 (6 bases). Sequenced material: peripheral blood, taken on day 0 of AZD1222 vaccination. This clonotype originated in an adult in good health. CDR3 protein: CASSLVAGTDSGYTF. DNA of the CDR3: TGCGCCAGCAGCTTGGTAGCAGGGACGGACAGTGGCTACACCTTC.